This passage covers 27 T cell receptor beta chains from one sample sequenced in a study of cytomegalovirus exposure and HLA in healthy donors. PCR primers comprised 60 Vbeta and 13 Jbeta primers. Method: immunoSEQ multiplex PCR; TCRdb's copy keeps in-frame clones and lacks some. This table holds over 120,000 clones, about 73% found once. Specimen: PBMCs. These receptors originate from a woman aged 60 to 75 in good health and CMV-seropositive.

This clone appeared a few times. The chain recombines TRBV2 with TRBJ1-5; D remains ambiguous. The V and J ends lost 3 bases and 6 bases respectively, with 9 bases between them. CDR3 length equals 13 residues. The germline V gene has CDR1 SNHLY and CDR2 FYNNEI. CDR3 sequence (DNA): TGTGCCAGCAGTGAGGGGAGTGGTCAGCCCCAGCATTTT. It translates to CASSEGSGQPQHF.

The V and J genes are TRBV28 and TRBJ2-7; D perhaps matches TRBD1 (5 bases). There are 15 residues in the CDR3. The germline V gene encodes CDR1 MDHEN and CDR2 SYDVKM. Trimming cost V 3 bases and J 0 bases, with 12 bases left between them. The chain's CDR3 is CASSFRRVSSYEQYF. The CDR3, as DNA: TGTGCCAGCAGTTTTCGCAGGGTAAGCTCCTACGAGCAGTACTTC.

This chain's CDR3 is CASSPVMGGGEGYTF. CDR3 coding DNA: TGCGCCAGCAGTCCGGTCATGGGGGGAGGGGAAGGCTACACCTTC. The J gene is TRBJ1-2, the V gene TRBV23-1, with TRBD1 as a possible D gene (5 bases). TRBV23-1 is flagged as an ORF with uncertain function. This CDR3 spans 15 amino acids. The V end was cut by 4 bases, the J end by 8 bases, with 20 bases between.

The chain employs TRBV29-1 and TRBJ2-3, with D tentatively TRBD2 (5 bases). Germline V gene data show CDR1 as SQVTM and CDR2 as ANQGSEA. This CDR3 is 15 amino acids long. The germline V and J ends were trimmed by 2 bases and 4 bases, with 16 bases remaining between them. CDR3 protein: CSVESLMAGADTQYF. The CDR3 region has the DNA TGCAGCGTTGAAAGTCTTATGGCGGGCGCAGATACGCAGTATTTT.

The chain joins TRBV5-1 to TRBJ2-3; 9 positions agree with TRBD1. The CDR3 sequence is 16 residues long. The V and J ends lost 4 bases and 2 bases, in that order; junction bases with no gene match: 8. Germline values: CDR1 SGHRS, CDR2 YFSETQ. The CDR3 DNA is TGCGCCAGCAGCCCCGGATGGGACAGGGACACAGATACGCAGTATTTT. Its translation is CASSPGWDRDTDTQYF.

This clone was seen a handful of times. This rearrangement joins TRBV15 to TRBJ2-7; the D gene is possibly TRBD2 (6 bases). Trimming left V 5 bases short and J 4 bases short, with 9 bases between. This CDR3 is 12 amino acids long. The germline gives CDR1 LNHNV, CDR2 YYDKDF (reference sequence). The CDR3 DNA sequence: TGTGCCACCAGCGTGGGGACTTACGAGCAGTACTTC. This codes for CATSVGTYEQYF.

J is TRBJ2-7 and V is TRBV9; D call uncertain. The length of the CDR3 is 12 residues. Germline V gives CDR1 SGDLS, CDR2 YYNGEE. V was cut by 4 bases and J by 6 bases, with 11 bases left in between. CDR3 region: CASSTISSEQYF. In DNA, the CDR3 is TGTGCCAGCAGCACCATATCCAGCGAGCAGTACTTC.

The chain couples TRBV6-5 to TRBJ2-7; 9 bases are shared with TRBD1. V was clipped by 5 bases and J by 5 bases; unmatched bases: 10. CDR1 and CDR2 from the germline V gene are MNHEY and SVGAGI. This CDR3 spans 15 amino acids. The CDR3 DNA reads TGTGCCAGCAGTGCAACCGGGACAGGGTTCCACGAGCAGTACTTC. It specifies CASSATGTGFHEQYF.

This chain links TRBV2 with TRBJ2-3; no firm D call. CDR3 size: 13 residues. The germline CDR1 and CDR2 sequences are SNHLY and FYNNEI. V lost 6 bases, J lost 4 bases, and 11 bases lay in between. The CDR3, as DNA: TGTGCCAGCAGCGTTTACAGAGCAGATACGCAGTATTTT. Protein sequence: CASSVYRADTQYF.

This clone has just one count. V and J are TRBV29-1 and TRBJ2-2; 8 positions match TRBD1. The CDR3 runs 14 residues. The germline V gene encodes CDR1 SQVTM and CDR2 ANQGSEA. V shed 5 bases and J 1 base; nucleotides not matched to a gene: 3. The CDR3 loop is CSVRGTGNTGELFF. The CDR3 DNA reads as TGCAGCGTTCGTGGGACAGGGAACACCGGGGAGCTGTTTTTT.

The rearrangement uses TRBV5-4 and TRBJ2-1; 11 nucleotides match TRBD2. The junction had 7 bases not matched to a gene; V was cut back by 5 bases and J by 0 bases. The length of the CDR3 is 17 residues. Looked up from germline, CDR1 is SGHNT and CDR2 is YYREEE (reference sequence). The CDR3 here is CASRQTSGASSYNEQFF. The CDR3 DNA follows: TGTGCCAGCAGACAGACTAGCGGGGCTAGCTCCTACAATGAGCAGTTCTTC.

The chain combines TRBV19 with TRBJ2-1; TRBD2 is a possible D gene (6 bases). Germline CDR1 and CDR2: LNHDA and SQIVND (reference sequence). The CDR3 length is 14 residues. V lost 6 bases to trimming and J lost 6 bases, with 15 bases between them. The CDR3 bases are TGTGCCAGTAGCGGACTACATGGGATCAATGAGCAGTTCTTC. This codes for CASSGLHGINEQFF.

Only one count was recorded for this clone. The chain joins TRBV14 to TRBJ2-5; D not certain. CDR3 length: 11 residues. From germline, CDR1 is SGHDN and CDR2 FVKESK. V gave up 2 bases and J gave up 4 bases, with 2 bases separating them. CDR3 DNA: TGTGCCAGCAGCCAACTAGAGACCCAGTACTTC. Its translation: CASSQLETQYF.

The chain couples TRBV11-3 to TRBJ1-5; TRBD1 matches 7 bases. V was clipped by 5 bases and J by 2 bases; unmatched bases: 15. The CDR3 has 18 amino acids. Germline V lookup: CDR1 SGHNT, CDR2 YENEEA. CDR3 DNA: TGTGCCAGCAGCACTCACCGACAGGGCCGGGTCGGCAATCAGCCCCAGCATTTT. Its translation: CASSTHRQGRVGNQPQHF.

The CDR3 DNA follows: TGTGCCAGCAGTTTATCGTCTCTTGGGACTAAAACGCAGTATTTT. This translates into CASSLSSLGTKTQYF. V is TRBV27 and J is TRBJ2-3, with TRBD2 identical over 7 bases. Germline V gene sequence: CDR1 MNHEY, CDR2 SMNVEV (reference sequence). Germline trimming cut 0 bases from V and 9 bases from J; bases unmatched to any gene: 9. The CDR3 spans 15 residues.

The V call is TRBV5-6, the J call TRBJ1-1, with TRBD1 identical over 7 bases. V trimming: 1 base; J trimming: 5 bases; junction bases outside the gene matches: 5. The CDR3 spans 14 residues. From germline, CDR1 is SGHDT and CDR2 YYEEEE. CDR3 nucleotide sequence: TGTGCCAGCAGCTTGAACAGGGGAAGGACTGAAGCTTTCTTT. Amino acids: CASSLNRGRTEAFF.

This clone has a single count. The rearrangement uses TRBV6-5 and TRBJ1-1; no clear D gene. The CDR3 length is 14 residues. Between the trimmed V and J ends, which lost 8 bases and 5 bases, there was a span of 18 bases. CDR1 and CDR2 (germline): MNHEY, SVGAGI. The CDR3 protein is CASSMVGGRTEAFF. The CDR3 DNA follows: TGTGCCAGCTCTATGGTGGGAGGGCGGACTGAAGCTTTCTTT.

This chain joins TRBV11-1 and TRBJ2-7, with TRBD2 matching over 9 bases. The germline V gene encodes CDR1 SGHAT and CDR2 FQDESV (reference sequence). Losses at the gene ends were 2 bases for V and 2 bases for J; bases not matched to a gene: 7. CDR3 size: 16 residues. CDR3 in DNA: TGTGCCAGCAGCTTAAACCCTAGCGGGGCAACCTACGAGCAGTACTTC. This gives the protein CASSLNPSGATYEQYF.

The chain joins TRBV29-1 to TRBJ2-2; TRBD2 matches 7 bases. Looked up from germline, CDR1 is SQVTM and CDR2 is ANQGSEA. CDR3 length: 12 residues. The ends lost 8 bases at V and 5 bases at J; junction bases unmatched: 5. CDR3 coding DNA: TGCAGCTGCCGTAGCGGGACCGGGGAGCTGTTTTTT. Translated: CSCRSGTGELFF.

In the case of this clone: A junction end diverges from the germline sequence, so it may reflect a read error. V is TRBV28 and J is TRBJ1-1; no firm D call. CDR1 is MDHEN, CDR2 SYDVKM, per germline. The CDR3 runs 13 residues. The CDR3 protein is CASSLTEGSRCIF. DNA of the CDR3: TGTGCCAGCAGTTTAACGGAGGGCTCTCGATGTATCTTT.

This clone was detected once. At one boundary the junction diverges from the germline segment, which might be a read error. V usage is TRBV6-5 and J usage is TRBJ2-7, with 9 bases that match TRBD1. CDR1 is MNHEY and CDR2 is SVGAGI in the germline V gene. The CDR3 consists of 14 residues. The CDR3 here is CASRYWTGDYEQYF. The DNA of the CDR3 is TGTGCCAGCAGGTACTGGACAGGGGACTACGAGCAGTACTTC.

Regarding this clone: A junction boundary mismatches the germline segment, possibly from a read error. The chain is built from TRBV7-9 and TRBJ1-3; the D is unclear. This CDR3 is built from 11 residues. CDR1 and CDR2 (germline): SEHNR, FQNEAQ (reference sequence). CDR3 nucleotides: TGTGCCAGCAGCTTCGGCCACGCGGGGAATTTT. Translating gives CASSFGHAGNF.

With regard to this clone: Other nucleotide sequences in the sample specify the same CDR3. The J gene is TRBJ1-1, the V gene TRBV7-9, with 10 bases matching TRBD1. This CDR3 comprises 15 residues. The germline CDR1 and CDR2 sequences are SEHNR and FQNEAQ (reference sequence). J was trimmed by 2 bases and V by 4 bases; bases with no gene match: 4. CDR3 coding DNA: TGTGCCAGCAGCTGGGGGACAGGGGCTAACACTGAAGCTTTCTTT. It specifies CASSWGTGANTEAFF.

This chain uses TRBV27 with TRBJ1-1; no firm D call. The V gene's germline CDR1 is MNHEY and CDR2 SMNVEV (reference sequence). Trimming pared 5 bases from V and 7 bases from J, leaving 11 bases between. The CDR3 covers 12 residues. CDR3 amino acids: CASSPDLGEAFF. For the CDR3, the DNA is TGTGCCAGCAGTCCCGACTTGGGTGAAGCTTTCTTT.

The chain uses TRBV5-1 and TRBJ2-1, with 10 bases matching TRBD2. The CDR3 contains 14 residues. V lost 2 bases and J lost 7; bases outside the gene matches: 3. From germline, CDR1 is SGHRS and CDR2 YFSETQ. CDR3 in amino acids: CASSFPSGSNEQFF. As DNA, the CDR3 is TGCGCCAGCAGCTTCCCTAGCGGGAGTAATGAGCAGTTCTTC.

Notes on this clone: The same CDR3 is also encoded by other DNA sequences in this sample. The rearrangement uses TRBV18 and TRBJ2-2; D is uncertain. V lost 3 bases and J 0 bases, leaving 5 bases between the germline ends. Per the germline V gene, CDR1 is KGHSH and CDR2 is LQKENI. This CDR3 has 14 amino acids. CDR3 protein: CASSPSTNTGELFF. The CDR3, as DNA: TGTGCCAGCTCACCGAGCACGAACACCGGGGAGCTGTTTTTT.

The chain joins TRBV19 to TRBJ1-5, with D unresolved. V lost 4 bases and J 1 base, leaving 11 bases between the germline ends. Germline values: CDR1 LNHDA, CDR2 SQIVND (reference sequence). CDR3 length: 15 amino acids. CDR3 coding DNA: TGTGCCAGTAGTAACGAGGGCATGAGCAATCAGCCCCAGCATTTT. Protein product: CASSNEGMSNQPQHF.